A single sample gave rise to the 25 T cell receptor beta chains below, sequenced in a study of shared clonotypes between healthy human individuals. The table came from immunoSEQ multiplex PCR; TCRdb's copy has only in-frame clones and leaves some out. Of about 1 million clones listed, 65% to 75% were seen once; the top ten hold approximately 1.5%. The sequenced material came from memory CD4+ T cells sorted from blood. Subset given: CD45RA-negative fraction. These receptors all come from a man between 18 and 29 years old in good health.

This rearrangement joins TRBV9 to TRBJ2-2; D is undetermined. V gave up 0 bases and J gave up 2 bases, with 11 bases separating them. The CDR3 has 16 residues. From germline, CDR1 is SGDLS and CDR2 YYNGEE. CDR3 sequence reads: CASSVGALLNTGELFF. CDR3 DNA sequence: TGTGCCAGCAGCGTAGGAGCCCTCCTAAACACCGGGGAGCTGTTTTTT.

As DNA, the CDR3 is TGTGCCAGCAGCCCTCTCACAGGGGATACGCAGTATTTT. The encoded protein is CASSPLTGDTQYF. This rearrangement joins TRBV7-8 to TRBJ2-3, with a weak D call TRBD1 (6 bases). The V gene's germline CDR1 is SGHVS and CDR2 FQNEAQ. The ends were cut back, 5 bases at V and 6 bases at J, with 12 bases in the middle. The CDR3 is made up of 13 amino acids.

The rearrangement uses TRBV6-5 and TRBJ2-3; D uncertain. The V gene's germline CDR1 is MNHEY and CDR2 SVGAGI. V was clipped by 6 bases and J by 1 base, with 8 bases between them. This CDR3 is 13 amino acids long. DNA of the CDR3: TGTGCCAGCAGGGTGAAAGGCACAGATACGCAGTATTTT. Protein sequence: CASRVKGTDTQYF.

This clone was seen only a few times. The genes are TRBV6-6 and TRBJ2-7, with D possibly TRBD1 on 6 matching bases. The ends were cut back, 5 bases at V and 0 bases at J, with 8 bases in the middle. The CDR3 runs 13 residues. From germline, CDR1 is MNHNY and CDR2 SVGAGI (reference sequence). The CDR3 nucleotides are TGTGCCAGCAGTCGGGACACCTCCTACGAGCAGTACTTC. Translation gives CASSRDTSYEQYF.

This chain uses TRBV7-9 with TRBJ1-2; 9 bases agree with TRBD1. The CDR3 extends over 15 amino acids. Trimming cost V 1 base and J 7 bases; bases outside gene matches: 7. The V gene's germline CDR1 is SEHNR and CDR2 FQNEAQ (reference sequence). Here the CDR3 DNA reads TGTGCCAGCAGCTTAGGCCGGGACAGGGATTTTGGCTACACCTTC. It encodes CASSLGRDRDFGYTF.

J is TRBJ2-2 and V is TRBV21-1; the table's D call, TRBD1, has no DNA check behind it. TRBV21-1 is described as a pseudogene. This CDR3 comprises 15 residues. CDR3 sequence (DNA): TGTGCCAGCAGCTCCCGGGACAGGAACACCGGGGAGCTGTTTTTT. Translation gives CASSSRDRNTGELFF.

This sequence joins TRBV27 and TRBJ1-6; a weak D match, TRBD1 (5 bases). The CDR3 contains 15 residues. Germline V lookup: CDR1 MNHEY, CDR2 SMNVEV (reference sequence). The germline V and J ends were trimmed by 3 bases and 6 bases, with 12 bases remaining between them. The CDR3 here is CASSFRGEGNSPLHF. CDR3 in DNA: TGTGCCAGCAGTTTTAGAGGGGAGGGTAATTCACCCCTCCACTTT.

This clone was seen just once. The CDR3 sequence is CASSLIGGTGQYF. The CDR3 region has the DNA TGTGCCAGCAGCTTAATCGGGGGAACGGGTCAGTACTTC. The J gene is TRBJ2-4, the V gene TRBV5-6; D perhaps matches TRBD2 (6 bases). V was trimmed by 2 bases and J by 12 bases, leaving 15 bases between them. Germline V gene lookup returns CDR1 SGHDT and CDR2 YYEEEE. The CDR3 spans 13 residues. Drawing the rest from reference TRBV5-6 and TRBJ2-4, the complete variable domain is DAGVTQSPTHLIKTRGQQVTLRCSPKSGHDTVSWYQQALGQGPQFIFQYYEEEERQRGNFPDRFSGHQFPNYSSELNVNALLLGDSALYLCASSLIGGTGQYFGAGTRLSVL.

This chain joins TRBV5-1 and TRBJ2-7; 8 bases line up with TRBD2. V gave up 5 bases and J gave up 2 bases; unmatched junction bases: 9. The CDR3 loop spans 15 amino acids. Germline CDR1 is SGHRS and CDR2 is YFSETQ. CDR3 nucleotide sequence: TGCGCCAGCAGTATGGTCTCGGGAGGGCCCTACGAGCAGTACTTC. Translated: CASSMVSGGPYEQYF.

V gene TRBV2 combines with J gene TRBJ1-1; TRBD1 might be the D (5 bases). The CDR3 has 13 amino acids. CDR1 is SNHLY and CDR2 is FYNNEI in the germline V gene. Trimming removed 6 bases from V and 1 base from J, with 9 bases in between. This chain's CDR3 is CASRGRSNTEAFF. The CDR3 DNA reads TGTGCCAGCAGGGGACGGTCGAACACTGAAGCTTTCTTT.

The gene calls are TRBV23-1 and TRBJ1-2, with D tentatively TRBD1 (6 bases). TRBV23-1 is treated as an ORF (open reading frame) with a function not yet certain. The V and J ends lost 0 bases and 5 bases respectively, with 16 bases between them. The length of the CDR3 is 16 residues. The CDR3 reads CASSQSRGSSFYGYTF. In DNA form, the CDR3 reads TGCGCCAGCAGTCAATCCAGGGGAAGTTCCTTTTATGGCTACACCTTC.

This sequence joins TRBV27 and TRBJ2-1, with TRBD1 matching 9 bases. This CDR3 is built from 16 residues. The trim removed 6 bases at V and 4 bases at J, leaving 10 bases unmatched. Germline CDR1 reads MNHEY; CDR2 reads SMNVEV (reference sequence). The CDR3 protein is CASSRQQTGGYNEQFF. The CDR3 DNA follows: TGTGCCAGCAGCCGCCAGCAGACAGGGGGGTACAATGAGCAGTTCTTC.

The chain employs TRBV7-2 and TRBJ2-3; D uncertain. CDR3 length: 15 amino acids. Germline V gene sequence: CDR1 SGHTA, CDR2 FQGNSA. V gave up 5 bases and J gave up 3 bases, with 15 bases separating them. In DNA form, the CDR3 reads TGTGCCAGCAGCCTAGACGGAACGGTGACAGATACGCAGTATTTT. This gives the protein CASSLDGTVTDTQYF.

This clone was recorded only once. The rearrangement links TRBV9 to TRBJ1-2; D unclear. The CDR3 sequence is 15 residues long. Germline CDR1 is SGDLS and CDR2 is YYNGEE. The V gene lost 3 bases and the J gene lost 1 base, with 13 bases spanning the gap. As DNA, the CDR3 is TGTGCCAGCAGCGCCCACGGAGGAGGTAACTATGGCTACACCTTC. Translation gives CASSAHGGGNYGYTF. Filled out from reference TRBV9 and TRBJ1-2, the complete variable domain reads DSGVTQTPKHLITATGQRVTLRCSPRSGDLSVYWYQQSLDQGLQFLIQYYNGEERAKGNILERFSAQQFPDLHSELNLSSLELGDSALYFCASSAHGGGNYGYTFGSGTRLTVV.

The CDR3 DNA reads as TGTGCCATCAGGAGGTATGAGAGCACTGAAGCTTTCTTT. It yields the protein CAIRRYESTEAFF. This rearrangement joins TRBV10-3 to TRBJ1-1; D call uncertain. The CDR3 has 13 amino acids. Germline CDR1 reads ENHRY; CDR2 reads SYGVKD. With 6 bases removed from V and 4 bases from J, the gap between germline ends came to 12 bases.

The chain has TRBV18 and TRBJ1-3; 7 bases line up with TRBD1. V lost 4 bases to trimming and J lost 1 base; unmatched junction nucleotides: 7. CDR3 length: 16 residues. CDR1 is KGHSH, CDR2 LQKENI, per germline. CDR3 amino acids: CASSRRQGESGNTIYF. DNA of the CDR3: TGTGCCAGCTCACGTCGACAGGGCGAGTCTGGAAACACCATATATTTT.

This chain joins TRBV5-1 and TRBJ2-1, with a possible D match to TRBD1 (6 bases). Germline values: CDR1 SGHRS, CDR2 YFSETQ. This CDR3 comprises 14 residues. Trimming shortened V by 4 bases and J by 5 bases, and 13 bases separated the two germline ends. CDR3 bases: TGCGCCAGCAGCATGGACAGACCGAACAATGAGCAGTTCTTC. Protein product: CASSMDRPNNEQFF.

The J gene is TRBJ2-7, the V gene TRBV4-1; D gene ambiguous. This CDR3 region has 14 residues. Germline V lookup: CDR1 MGHRA, CDR2 YSYEKL. The V and J ends lost 0 bases and 6 bases respectively, with 12 bases between them. CDR3 loop: CASSQDLVPPEQYF. CDR3 coding DNA: TGCGCCAGCAGCCAAGATCTTGTTCCCCCCGAGCAGTACTTC.

Only a few counts were recorded for this clone. This chain connects TRBV9 to TRBJ1-1; D not resolved. CDR3 size: 13 residues. Germline V gives CDR1 SGDLS, CDR2 YYNGEE. The CDR3 region has the DNA TGTGCAAAGAGGGTTGCTACCAACACTGAAGCTTTCTTT. It yields the protein CAKRVATNTEAFF.

This clone was seen once. This same CDR3 is encoded by further DNA sequences in the sample. The rearrangement links TRBV5-1 to TRBJ2-2, with D tentatively TRBD2 (7 bases). With 4 bases removed from V and 0 bases from J, the gap between germline ends came to 13 bases. The CDR3 spans 16 residues. Germline CDR1 SGHRS, CDR2 YFSETQ. The CDR3: CASSLGGTSNTGELFF. CDR3 sequence (DNA): TGCGCCAGCAGCCTGGGAGGGACATCGAACACCGGGGAGCTGTTTTTT.

V gene TRBV2 combines with J gene TRBJ1-6, with D hard to call. This CDR3 comprises 14 residues. V shed 7 bases and J shed 5 bases, with 12 bases lying between them. Per germline, CDR1 SNHLY and CDR2 FYNNEI. The CDR3, as DNA: TGTGCCAGCATCGGACGGGTTAATAATTCACCCCTCCACTTT. This encodes CASIGRVNNSPLHF.

The V call is TRBV25-1, the J call TRBJ2-1; D possibly uses TRBD1 or TRBD2 (7 bases each). The ends were cut back, 4 bases at V and 2 bases at J, with 12 bases in the middle. Germline-derived CDR1 and CDR2 are MGHDK and SYGVNS. The CDR3 extends over 15 amino acids. The CDR3, as DNA: TGTGCCAGCAGTGGCCAGGGGGGGACCTACAATGAGCAGTTCTTC. It codes for CASSGQGGTYNEQFF.

The CDR3 loop reads CASSRDRANQPQHF. The CDR3 region has the DNA TGCGCCAGCAGTAGGGATCGGGCGAATCAGCCCCAGCATTTT. V and J are TRBV5-1 and TRBJ1-5; D is uncertain. CDR3 length equals 14 residues. Germline-derived CDR1 and CDR2 are SGHRS and YFSETQ. V gave up 5 bases and J gave up 4 bases, with 13 bases separating them.

The chain employs TRBV5-1 and TRBJ2-1; 7 nucleotides align to TRBD2. The V and J ends lost 4 bases and 1 base, in that order; junction bases with no gene match: 5. There are 15 residues in the CDR3. Germline V lookup: CDR1 SGHRS, CDR2 YFSETQ. The DNA of the CDR3 is TGCGCCAGCAGCCCCGGAGCGGGGTCCTACAATGAGCAGTTCTTC. Translated: CASSPGAGSYNEQFF.

The chain carries TRBV7-8 and TRBJ1-6; possible D gene TRBD1, 5 bases. Germline V gives CDR1 SGHVS, CDR2 FQNEAQ. The CDR3 loop spans 15 amino acids. V was clipped by 2 bases and J by 1 base, with 6 bases between them. The CDR3 spells CASSLQGSYNSPLHF. As DNA, the CDR3 is TGTGCCAGCAGCTTACAGGGATCCTATAATTCACCCCTCCACTTT.